The 2 T cell receptor beta chains below come from one sample, sequenced in a study of vaccination and CD4 T cells after COVID-19. TCRdb analysed the PCR reads with MiXCR anew, one entry per CDR3 protein. The sample lists about 15,000 distinct CDR3 sequences; less than 75% were seen once. This material consisted of CD4+ T cells from blood, taken after SARS-CoV-2 vaccination. The receptor set was obtained from a human donor who had recovered from COVID-19.

The gene calls are TRBV19 and TRBJ1-2; 7 nucleotides line up with TRBD1. Per the germline V gene, CDR1 is LNHDA and CDR2 is SQIVND (reference sequence). This CDR3 spans 15 amino acids. Germline trimming cut 5 bases from V and 2 bases from J; bases unmatched to any gene: 8. The CDR3 protein is CASSSRQGGNYGYTF. The CDR3 DNA reads as TGTGCCAGTAGTTCACGCCAAGGGGGCAACTATGGCTACACCTTC.

The chain uses TRBV6-1 and TRBJ1-3; D remains ambiguous. V shed 3 bases and J shed 0 bases, with 6 bases lying between them. Per germline, CDR1 MNHNS and CDR2 SASEGT. The CDR3 length is 14 residues. CDR3 protein: CASSEAYSGNTIYF. The CDR3 DNA sequence: TGTGCCAGCAGTGAGGCGTACTCTGGAAACACCATATATTTT.